The rows below give T cell receptor beta chains drawn from one sample of a study of blood T cell repertoires in COVID-19. Using immunoSEQ multiplex PCR, the repertoire was profiled, and TCRdb retains in-frame clones only, with some absent. The sample contains over 250,000 clones, 88% of which appear only once. Sequenced material: PBMCs or T cells enriched from blood (not recorded which). The receptors stem from a woman in her forties or fifties who had recovered from COVID-19. The CDR3 runs from the conserved cysteine through the conserved F or W. D genes are given only for firm matches. Clone size is not always given. Where it is, it says once, few, many or a class for expanded clones.

v_call	clone_size	j_call	d_call	cdr3_nt	cdr3_aa
TRBV15	-	TRBJ2-7	TRBD1	TGTGCCACCAGCAGCCCTCGACAGGGCACGTACGAGCAGTACTTC	CATSSPRQGTYEQYF
TRBV7-8	-	TRBJ1-6	-	TGTGCCAGCAGCTCCAACTCCTATAATTCACCCCTCCACTTT	CASSSNSYNSPLHF
TRBV18	once	TRBJ2-2	-	TGTGCCAGCTCAGTGACTCTAAGCCGGGAGTACAACACCGGGGAGCTGTTTTTT	CASSVTLSREYNTGELFF
TRBV2	-	TRBJ2-1	-	TGTGCCAGCAGTGTTTTGAGGCAGGGTCAGTTCTTC	CASSVLRQGQFF
TRBV9	few	TRBJ2-7	-	TGTGCCAGCAGCGTAGGTGTAGGGGGGGATTACGAGCAGTACTTC	CASSVGVGGDYEQYF
TRBV9	-	TRBJ2-3	-	TGTGCCAGCAGCGGAGGCACAGATACGCAGTATTTT	CASSGGTDTQYF
TRBV5-6	-	TRBJ2-3	-	TGTGCCAGCAGCCCCCAGGGGACAGATACGCAGTATTTT	CASSPQGTDTQYF
TRBV28	-	TRBJ1-2	TRBD1	TGTGCCAGCGCCATCGGACAGGCGAGGCATGGCTACACCTTC	CASAIGQARHGYTF
TRBV6-5	-	TRBJ2-2	-	TGTGCCAGCAGTTACACCAGAAAGACCGGGGAGCTGTTTTTT	CASSYTRKTGELFF
TRBV2	-	TRBJ2-3	-	TGTGCCAGCAGTGTAACCAGGGTAGGGACAGATACGCAGTATTTT	CASSVTRVGTDTQYF
TRBV5-8	-	TRBJ1-6	-	TGTGCCAGCAGCAGGGGAAATCGTAATTCACCCCTCCACTTT	CASSRGNRNSPLHF
TRBV7-2	few	TRBJ1-1	TRBD1	TGTGCCAGCAGCTTATCAGCGGGACAGGGGAACACTGAAGCTTTCTTT	CASSLSAGQGNTEAFF
TRBV28	-	TRBJ2-6	TRBD1	TGTGCCACATACGAACAGGGGTCTGGGGCCAACGTCCTGACTTTC	CATYEQGSGANVLTF
TRBV6-5	-	TRBJ2-1	TRBD2	TGTGCCAGCAGTTACTGGACTAGCGGGAGTGGTGAGCAGTTCTTC	CASSYWTSGSGEQFF
TRBV18	few	TRBJ1-1	TRBD1	TGTGCCAGCTCTACCCACGGGGGACAGGAGAACACTGAAGCTTTCTTT	CASSTHGGQENTEAFF
TRBV15	-	TRBJ1-3	-	TGTGCCACCGGAGGAGGGCTGGACTCTGGAAACACCATATATTTT	CATGGGLDSGNTIYF
TRBV19	-	TRBJ2-2	-	TGTGCCAGTAGTATTCGGGGAGCTAACGCGAACACCGGGGAGCTGTTTTTT	CASSIRGANANTGELFF
TRBV6-5	-	TRBJ2-7	TRBD1	TGTGCCAGCAGTTACTCCCACAGGGGCTCCTACGAGCAGTACTTC	CASSYSHRGSYEQYF
TRBV2	-	TRBJ2-7	-	TGTGCCAGCAGTGAAGGGACAGACCTCCGGGCCTACGAGCAGTACTTC	CASSEGTDLRAYEQYF
TRBV18	-	TRBJ2-2	TRBD1	TGTGCCAGCTCACCCCGGGGACAGTCGAACACCGGGGAGCTGTTTTTT	CASSPRGQSNTGELFF
TRBV7-2	-	TRBJ1-4	-	TGTGCCAGCAGCGTACAAACAGGCATCCGAAATGAAAAACTGTTTTTT	CASSVQTGIRNEKLFF
TRBV30	-	TRBJ2-7	TRBD2	TGTGCCTGGGCCAGCGGGAGATCCTACGAGCAGTACTTC	CAWASGRSYEQYF
TRBV11-2	-	TRBJ1-1	-	TGTGCCAGCAGCTCCCAGGACACTGAAGCTTTCTTT	CASSSQDTEAFF
TRBV11-2	-	TRBJ2-5	-	TGTGCCAGCACCCTAGGTGTGACCCAGTACTTC	CASTLGVTQYF
TRBV14	-	TRBJ2-7	-	TGTGCCAGCAGCCAAGTCCGAGCCTACGAGCAGTACTTC	CASSQVRAYEQYF
TRBV28	-	TRBJ2-3	-	TGTGCCAGCAGGGCGTCGGCGGGGCGGGTAGATACGCAGTATTTT	CASRASAGRVDTQYF
TRBV6-5	once	TRBJ2-7	-	TGTGCCAGCAGTTACTCTGGGACGGGAGCCGAAGAGCAGTACTTC	CASSYSGTGAEEQYF
TRBV11-2	-	TRBJ2-1	TRBD2	TGTGCCAGCAGCCACGGACTAGCTGGGGGATATGAGCAGTTCTTC	CASSHGLAGGYEQFF
TRBV3-1/TRBV3-2	-	TRBJ2-1	TRBD2	TGTGCCAGCAGCCTTAGGACTAGCGGGAGGGGTGAGCAGTTCTTC	CASSLRTSGRGEQFF
TRBV6-5	-	TRBJ1-4	-	TGTGCCAGCAGTTATAGTGGCGGTAATGAAAAACTGTTTTTT	CASSYSGGNEKLFF
TRBV30	-	TRBJ2-7	TRBD2	TGTGCCTGGAGTGCGACTAGCGGCTCACAGCAGTACTTC	CAWSATSGSQQYF
TRBV7-6	few	TRBJ1-5	-	TGTGCCAGCAGCTCGGGGACTTTGGCTCAGCCCCAGCATTTT	CASSSGTLAQPQHF
TRBV25-1	-	TRBJ2-5	-	TGTGCCAGCAGTGAATGGCGGGGCCTTCGAGAGACCCAGTACTTC	CASSEWRGLRETQYF
TRBV5-1	-	TRBJ1-3	-	TGCGCCAGCAGCCGAACCCCGGTATTGTCGGGGAGCTTAGGAAACACCATATATTTT	CASSRTPVLSGSLGNTIYF
TRBV5-1	-	TRBJ2-7	-	TGCGCCAGCAGCTTGGAGGCGGTCTCCTACGAGCAGTACTTC	CASSLEAVSYEQYF
TRBV28	-	TRBJ1-1	-	TGTGCCAGCAGTTTAGGTTCAGGGGCAGCTTTCTTT	CASSLGSGAAFF
TRBV18	once	TRBJ2-2	-	TGTGCCAGCTCACCACCCTCCAGGGTTACCGGGGAGCTGTTTTTT	CASSPPSRVTGELFF
TRBV24-1	-	TRBJ2-1	TRBD2	TGTGCCACCAGTGATCTGGCTAGCGGGAAGGTTGGTGAGCAGTTCTTC	CATSDLASGKVGEQFF
TRBV6-1	-	TRBJ1-5	-	TGTGCCAGCAGTGAGCAGGACAATCAGCCCCAGCATTTT	CASSEQDNQPQHF
TRBV28	-	TRBJ1-4	-	TGTGCCAGCAGCAATCGTGGGCCCTCAAATGAAAAACTGTTTTTT	CASSNRGPSNEKLFF